Sequencing of this TCR beta chain was carried out in a study of T-cell memory formation after mild COVID-19. V was pared by 6 bases and J by 10 bases, with 16 bases between. CDR3 size: 14 residues. Points from the study as a whole: Memory cells collected pre-infection included some clones that later responded, suggesting cross-reactive memory joined.

TCRdb ran MiXCR on the 5' RACE reads and lists one entry per CDR3 protein. Found here are under 300,000 distinct CDR3 sequences, 7.5% to 9.5% of them singletons; the top ten hold 22%. A note on this clonotype: Its specificity is unknown.

Sequenced material: PBMCs or a T cell subset sorted from them (not recorded which). The clonotype was recovered from a man between 18 and 29 years old who had mild COVID-19 (a few samples of this study predate the infection). Cell type and time point are not known. The chain is built from TRBV12-3 or TRBV12-4 and TRBJ1-6; unclear D gene. CDR3 in amino acids: CASRKGGIGSPLHF. The CDR3 DNA reads as TGTGCCAGCAGAAAGGGAGGGATAGGGTCACCCCTCCACTTT.